These T cell receptor beta chains were read from a single sample in a study of blood T cell repertoires in COVID-19. TCRdb keeps only in-frame clones here, not all; method: immunoSEQ multiplex PCR. In the table there are around 100,000 clones, about 91% of which are singletons. The sample consisted of peripheral blood. The receptors derive from a man between 18 and 29 years old with acute or convalescent COVID-19. Both conserved end residues are part of each CDR3. D genes are given only for firm matches. Size is omitted from some rows. Given values are once, few, many or a class for expanded clones.

V gene	clone size	J gene	D gene	CDR3 length	CDR3 protein	CDR3 DNA
TRBV10-3	.	TRBJ1-2	TRBD1	13	CAIQGQGDYGYTF	TGTGCCATCCAAGGACAGGGAGACTATGGCTACACCTTC
TRBV7-8	.	TRBJ1-3	TRBD1	16	CASSYRDRGIGNTIYF	TGTGCCAGCAGCTACCGGGACAGGGGCATCGGAAACACCATATATTTT
TRBV25-1	few	TRBJ1-1	TRBD1	14	CASSELRGTGEAFF	TGTGCCAGCAGTGAATTAAGGGGGACAGGTGAAGCTTTCTTT
TRBV11-2	.	TRBJ2-2	TRBD2	18	CASSFKLAGDRGTGELFF	TGTGCCAGCAGCTTTAAGCTAGCGGGAGATCGGGGCACCGGGGAGCTGTTTTTT
TRBV24-1	.	TRBJ2-3	.	11	CATSDRVNQYF	TGTGCCACCAGTGATCGGGTAAACCAGTATTTT
TRBV3-1/TRBV3-2	.	TRBJ1-1	TRBD1	14	CASSQLTGGTEAFF	TGTGCCAGCAGCCAACTTACAGGGGGCACTGAAGCTTTCTTT
TRBV5-1	once	TRBJ1-1	.	13	CASKQGTNTEAFF	TGCGCCAGCAAGCAGGGAACCAACACTGAAGCTTTCTTT
TRBV5-1	.	TRBJ2-3	.	15	CASSGGQLATDTQYF	TGCGCCAGCAGCGGCGGACAGTTGGCCACAGATACGCAGTATTTT
TRBV4-2	.	TRBJ1-5	.	16	CASSQEYGRPNQPQHF	TGTGCCAGCAGCCAAGAGTATGGCAGGCCCAATCAGCCCCAGCATTTT
TRBV30	.	TRBJ1-1	.	14	CAWSEKGVNTEAFF	TGTGCCTGGAGTGAAAAGGGGGTGAACACTGAAGCTTTCTTT
TRBV24-1	.	TRBJ2-5	TRBD2	17	CATPHAGLAGAQETQYF	TGTGCCACCCCACATGCCGGACTAGCGGGGGCTCAAGAGACCCAGTACTTC
TRBV7-9	.	TRBJ2-7	.	16	CASSLEALDYSYEQYF	TGTGCCAGCAGCTTAGAGGCTCTTGACTATTCCTACGAGCAGTACTTC
TRBV2	.	TRBJ1-2	.	15	CASQLEEGLNYGYTF	TGTGCCAGTCAGTTGGAGGAGGGATTAAACTATGGCTACACCTTC
TRBV5-1	.	TRBJ2-3	TRBD2	20	CASSLRPGLAGGGSTDTQYF	TGCGCCAGCAGCCTTCGACCAGGACTAGCGGGCGGTGGAAGCACAGATACGCAGTATTTT
TRBV9	.	TRBJ2-1	.	14	CASSVSPSYNEQFF	TGTGCCAGCAGCGTGAGTCCCTCCTACAATGAGCAGTTCTTC
TRBV14	.	TRBJ1-6	TRBD1	16	CASSQALTGTGEPLHF	TGTGCCAGCAGCCAAGCCTTAACCGGGACAGGGGAACCCCTCCACTTT
TRBV7-6	.	TRBJ1-5	.	15	CASSLSAGADQPQHF	TGTGCCAGCAGCTTATCTGCAGGGGCGGATCAGCCCCAGCATTTT
TRBV5-4	.	TRBJ1-2	.	14	CASSSEQGAYGYTF	TGTGCCAGCAGCTCCGAACAGGGTGCCTATGGCTACACCTTC
TRBV6-1	.	TRBJ1-4	.	16	CASSERGQSLNEKLFF	TGTGCCAGCAGTGAAAGAGGCCAGTCCCTTAATGAAAAACTGTTTTTT
TRBV5-4	.	TRBJ1-1	.	14	CASSLDSLNTEAFF	TGTGCCAGCAGCTTGGACAGTCTGAACACTGAAGCTTTCTTT
TRBV9	.	TRBJ1-2	TRBD1	16	CASSTDPTGRNYGYTF	TGTGCCAGCAGCACCGACCCGACAGGGCGTAACTATGGCTACACCTTC
TRBV6-5	.	TRBJ1-1	TRBD1	13	CASRRTGAPEAFF	TGTGCCAGCAGGAGAACAGGGGCCCCTGAAGCTTTCTTT
TRBV10-1	.	TRBJ2-3	.	14	CASSATLTGNTQYF	TGCGCCAGCAGTGCCACTCTGACCGGGAATACGCAGTATTTT
TRBV28	.	TRBJ2-7	TRBD2	13	CASSWLADPEQYF	TGTGCCAGCAGCTGGCTAGCGGACCCCGAGCAGTACTTC
TRBV13	.	TRBJ2-1	.	16	CASSLGGGSPRNEQFF	TGTGCCAGCAGCTTAGGTGGGGGGTCCCCCAGGAATGAGCAGTTCTTC
TRBV6-2/TRBV6-3	.	TRBJ2-1	TRBD2	18	CASSSPGLGSPPYNEQFF	TGTGCCAGCAGTTCACCGGGACTAGGTTCCCCCCCCTACAATGAGCAGTTCTTC
TRBV2	.	TRBJ1-1	TRBD1	14	CASTLGQGNTEAFF	TGTGCCAGCACTCTCGGACAGGGGAACACTGAAGCTTTCTTT
TRBV3-1/TRBV3-2	.	TRBJ2-1	.	12	CASSQDNDEQFF	TGTGCCAGCAGCCAAGATAATGATGAGCAGTTCTTC